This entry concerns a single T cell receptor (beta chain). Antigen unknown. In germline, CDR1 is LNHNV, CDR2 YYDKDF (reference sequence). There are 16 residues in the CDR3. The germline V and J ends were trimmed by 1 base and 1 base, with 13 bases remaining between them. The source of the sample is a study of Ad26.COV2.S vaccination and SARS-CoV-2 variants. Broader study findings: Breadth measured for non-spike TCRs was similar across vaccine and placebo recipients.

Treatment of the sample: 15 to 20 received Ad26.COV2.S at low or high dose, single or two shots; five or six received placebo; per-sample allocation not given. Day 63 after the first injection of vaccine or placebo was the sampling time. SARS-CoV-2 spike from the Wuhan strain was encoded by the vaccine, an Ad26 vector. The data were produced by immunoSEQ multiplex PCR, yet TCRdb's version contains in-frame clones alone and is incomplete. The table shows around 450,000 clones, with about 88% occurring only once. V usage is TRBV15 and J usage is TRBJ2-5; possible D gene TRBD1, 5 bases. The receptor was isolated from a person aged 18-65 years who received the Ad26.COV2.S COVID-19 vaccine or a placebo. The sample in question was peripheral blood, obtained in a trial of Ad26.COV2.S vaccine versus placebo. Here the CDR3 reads CATSRGGSAFQETQYF. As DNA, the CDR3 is TGTGCCACCAGCAGAGGGGGCAGCGCCTTCCAAGAGACCCAGTACTTC.